This T cell receptor beta chain came from a study of blood T cell repertoires in COVID-19. The overall study: Sites in the United States, Italy and Spain provided acute and convalescent COVID-19 samples. T cells, B-cell-depleted T cells, or PBMCs supplied cDNA or gDNA.

CDR1 is SGHRS and CDR2 is YFSETQ in the germline V gene. The CDR3 loop spans 14 amino acids. V lost 4 bases to trimming and J lost 5 bases; unmatched junction nucleotides: 9. Here immunoSEQ multiplex PCR was the method, and the copy in TCRdb shows in-frame clones only, minus some. The sample shows around 180,000 clones, around two thirds of them seen only once. The chain uses TRBV5-1 and TRBJ2-7; 7 bases map to TRBD1. This TCR came from a woman aged 80 or older with acute or convalescent COVID-19. The sample consisted of peripheral blood. CDR3 region: CASSATGTENEQYF. The CDR3 nucleotides are TGCGCCAGCAGCGCGACCGGGACAGAGAACGAGCAGTACTTC.